This T cell receptor (beta chain) originates from a study of cytomegalovirus exposure and HLA in healthy donors. Study information: The same platform was used for the 90 to 150 validation repertoires as for the approximately 610 first-cohort repertoires, as reported in a later analysis.

The germline V gene encodes CDR1 MNHNS and CDR2 SASEGT. This CDR3 has 14 residues. J gave up 1 base and V 10 bases, and 7 bases lay outside the gene matches. Remarks on this clone: Its antigen is still unknown.

TCRdb's copy holds only in-frame clones and misses some; the assay was immunoSEQ multiplex PCR. Of roughly 62,000 clones in the sample, just under 95% are singletons; the top ten hold roughly 2.4%. Overall study findings and caveats: Reported performance of the classifier showed diagnosis of cytomegalovirus status with high specificity and sensitivity.

J is TRBJ2-1 and V is TRBV6-1; 7 bases are a match to TRBD1. Source material: PBMCs. This TCR came from a man aged 18 to 29 in good health and CMV-seronegative. CDR3 in DNA: TGTGCCACCTCAAGGGACAGATCCTACAATGAGCAGTTCTTC. Protein: CATSRDRSYNEQFF.